These T cell receptor beta chains were read from a single sample in a study of patients and donors after allogeneic stem cell transplantation. TCRdb processed the RT-PCR reads anew with MiXCR; each CDR3 protein has one entry. The table records 100,000 to 130,000 distinct CDR3 sequences, less than 45% of them present only once. Sequencing was done on a sample of blood, either unsorted or a sorted T cell fraction (not recorded which). These receptor sequences come from a human donor who was either an allogeneic HSCT recipient or a stem cell or donor lymphocyte infusion donor (not recorded which). It is not recorded whose cells these are; they may come from a transplant donor. Each CDR3 is given with its conserved first and last residue. D genes are given only for firm matches. Rows may omit the clone size; those that give it use once, few, many or a size class.

J gene: TRBJ2-5
clone size: few
V gene: TRBV7-2
D gene: TRBD1
CDR3 DNA: TGTGCCAGCAGCATTAACAGGGGAATGCGAGAGACCCAGTACTTC
CDR3 protein: CASSINRGMRETQYF

J gene: TRBJ1-2
clone size: many
V gene: TRBV6-6
D gene: NA
CDR3 DNA: TGTGCCAGCAGTTACTCGACTGGATTGGATGGCTACACCTTC
CDR3 protein: CASSYSTGLDGYTF

J gene: TRBJ1-5
clone size: NA
V gene: TRBV6-6
D gene: TRBD1
CDR3 DNA: TGTGCCAGCAGTATGGACAGGGTGCTGCAGCCCCAGCATTTT
CDR3 protein: CASSMDRVLQPQHF

J gene: TRBJ1-2
clone size: NA
V gene: TRBV12-3/TRBV12-4
D gene: NA
CDR3 DNA: TGTGCCAGCAGTCCGTTCGGGGGGAAGGAGCAAGGCTACACCTTC
CDR3 protein: CASSPFGGKEQGYTF

J gene: TRBJ2-1
clone size: few
V gene: TRBV11-3
D gene: TRBD2
CDR3 DNA: TGTGCCAGCAGCTACATCGGGACTAGCGACTACAATGAGCAGTTCTTC
CDR3 protein: CASSYIGTSDYNEQFF

J gene: TRBJ2-1
clone size: NA
V gene: TRBV7-9
D gene: NA
CDR3 DNA: TGTGCCAGCAGGGGGAGTCGGATTCGAAATGAGCAGTTCTTC
CDR3 protein: CASRGSRIRNEQFF

J gene: TRBJ1-3
clone size: NA
V gene: TRBV7-8
D gene: TRBD1
CDR3 DNA: TGTGCCAGCAGCTTTGGACAGGGGGCTGGAAACACCATATATTTT
CDR3 protein: CASSFGQGAGNTIYF

J gene: TRBJ2-1
clone size: NA
V gene: TRBV28
D gene: NA
CDR3 DNA: TGTGCCAGCAGCCCAGAGATAGAAAGACTGAAGCAGTTCTTC
CDR3 protein: CASSPEIERLKQFF

J gene: TRBJ1-3
clone size: few
V gene: TRBV12-3/TRBV12-4
D gene: NA
CDR3 DNA: TGTGCCAGCAGTTTTCAGGTTCTGTCCTCTGGAAACACCATATATTTT
CDR3 protein: CASSFQVLSSGNTIYF

J gene: TRBJ2-7
clone size: NA
V gene: TRBV27
D gene: NA
CDR3 DNA: TGTGCCAGCAGGCGAGGGGCAAGCTCCTACGAGCAGTACTTC
CDR3 protein: CASRRGASSYEQYF

J gene: TRBJ2-3
clone size: NA
V gene: TRBV19
D gene: TRBD2
CDR3 DNA: TGTGCCAGTAGTATTTCTAGCGGAAGCACAGATACGCAGTATTTT
CDR3 protein: CASSISSGSTDTQYF

J gene: TRBJ1-5
clone size: NA
V gene: TRBV20-1
D gene: TRBD1
CDR3 DNA: TGCAGTGCTAGAGCCACAGGGGGAAATCAGCCCCAGCATTTT
CDR3 protein: CSARATGGNQPQHF

J gene: TRBJ2-2
clone size: NA
V gene: TRBV13
D gene: NA
CDR3 DNA: TGTGCCAGCAGCTCAAGGAGGGCCAACACCGGGGAGCTGTTTTTT
CDR3 protein: CASSSRRANTGELFF

J gene: TRBJ2-2
clone size: few
V gene: TRBV20-1
D gene: NA
CDR3 DNA: TGCAGTGCTATTCATGGGACTGCTAACACCGGGGAGCTGTTTTTT
CDR3 protein: CSAIHGTANTGELFF

J gene: TRBJ2-3
clone size: few
V gene: TRBV13
D gene: NA
CDR3 DNA: TGTGCCAGCAGCTTAGGATATCCCCCAGATACGCAGTATTTT
CDR3 protein: CASSLGYPPDTQYF

J gene: TRBJ2-5
clone size: NA
V gene: TRBV28
D gene: NA
CDR3 DNA: TGTGCCAGCAGCTTGGCACCCTGGGGCCAAGAGACCCAGTACTTC
CDR3 protein: CASSLAPWGQETQYF

J gene: TRBJ1-2
clone size: NA
V gene: TRBV6-2/TRBV6-3
D gene: NA
CDR3 DNA: TGTGCCAGCAACAACGAGGGACGCGGCTATGGCTACACCTTC
CDR3 protein: CASNNEGRGYGYTF

J gene: TRBJ1-1
clone size: NA
V gene: TRBV5-6
D gene: NA
CDR3 DNA: TGTGCCAGCAGCAGGGGACCGGTTGCTTTCTTT
CDR3 protein: CASSRGPVAFF

J gene: TRBJ1-2
clone size: few
V gene: TRBV28
D gene: NA
CDR3 DNA: TGTGCCAGCAGTCCCGATGTGGGCTACACCTTC
CDR3 protein: CASSPDVGYTF

J gene: TRBJ1-5
clone size: NA
V gene: TRBV4-3
D gene: NA
CDR3 DNA: TGCGCCAGCAGCCAAGATTTTGGGTGGCAGGACTCTAATCAGCCCCAGCATTTT
CDR3 protein: CASSQDFGWQDSNQPQHF

J gene: TRBJ2-3
clone size: few
V gene: TRBV12-3/TRBV12-4
D gene: TRBD2
CDR3 DNA: TGTGCCAGCGGACTAGCGGGGTACACAGATACGCAGTATTTT
CDR3 protein: CASGLAGYTDTQYF

J gene: TRBJ2-5
clone size: few
V gene: TRBV12-3/TRBV12-4
D gene: NA
CDR3 DNA: TGTGCCAGCAGTCCCCCCCGTTCATCTGAGACCCAGTACTTC
CDR3 protein: CASSPPRSSETQYF

J gene: TRBJ2-4
clone size: NA
V gene: TRBV20-1
D gene: NA
CDR3 DNA: TGCAGTGCTAGCTCTGGTTTAGCCAAAAACATTCAGTACTTC
CDR3 protein: CSASSGLAKNIQYF

J gene: TRBJ1-2
clone size: NA
V gene: TRBV15
D gene: NA
CDR3 DNA: TGTGCCACCAGCAGAACAAGGGTCGGCTATGGCTACACCTTC
CDR3 protein: CATSRTRVGYGYTF

J gene: TRBJ2-7
clone size: NA
V gene: TRBV5-1
D gene: NA
CDR3 DNA: TGCGCCAGCAGCTCGGGCGGCTCCTACGAGCAGTACTTC
CDR3 protein: CASSSGGSYEQYF

J gene: TRBJ2-7
clone size: NA
V gene: TRBV28
D gene: NA
CDR3 DNA: TGTGCCAGCAGAACACAGGCGATCTCCTACGAGCAGTACTTC
CDR3 protein: CASRTQAISYEQYF

J gene: TRBJ2-1
clone size: NA
V gene: TRBV5-1
D gene: TRBD2
CDR3 DNA: TGCGCCAGCATGGGATGGCGGGAGGGTGAGCAGTTCTTC
CDR3 protein: CASMGWREGEQFF

J gene: TRBJ2-7
clone size: NA
V gene: TRBV29-1
D gene: NA
CDR3 DNA: TGCAGCGTTGAGGGTAGGGGCTACGAGCAGTACTTC
CDR3 protein: CSVEGRGYEQYF

J gene: TRBJ1-4
clone size: NA
V gene: TRBV6-6
D gene: NA
CDR3 DNA: TGTGCCTCACAGGGCACCTTTGGGGGGGATGGGGAAAAACTGTTTTTT
CDR3 protein: CASQGTFGGDGEKLFF

J gene: TRBJ2-7
clone size: few
V gene: TRBV12-3/TRBV12-4
D gene: NA
CDR3 DNA: TGTGCCAGCAGTTTGGGACTCGACTACGAGCAGTACTTC
CDR3 protein: CASSLGLDYEQYF

J gene: TRBJ2-5
clone size: NA
V gene: TRBV10-3
D gene: NA
CDR3 DNA: TGTGCCATCAGTGTAACAGACCTAAGGTACCAAGAGACCCAGTACTTC
CDR3 protein: CAISVTDLRYQETQYF

J gene: TRBJ2-1
clone size: NA
V gene: TRBV27
D gene: NA
CDR3 DNA: TGTGCCAGCAGTTTAAGTAAGGACGGTTCCTACAATGAGCAGTTCTTC
CDR3 protein: CASSLSKDGSYNEQFF

J gene: TRBJ1-2
clone size: few
V gene: TRBV6-5
D gene: NA
CDR3 DNA: TGTGCCAGCAGTTCCTTGCTCGATGCTAATAACCTTTCCCCTAACTATGGCTACACCTTC
CDR3 protein: CASSSLLDANNLSPNYGYTF

J gene: TRBJ2-2
clone size: NA
V gene: TRBV6-5
D gene: NA
CDR3 DNA: TGTGCCAGCAGTTACTCGAGGAAAAACACCGGGGAGCTGTTTTTT
CDR3 protein: CASSYSRKNTGELFF

J gene: TRBJ1-1
clone size: few
V gene: TRBV29-1
D gene: NA
CDR3 DNA: TGCAGCGCTGGAAGGGAGACTGAAGCTTTCTTT
CDR3 protein: CSAGRETEAFF

J gene: TRBJ1-4
clone size: NA
V gene: TRBV6-5
D gene: TRBD1
CDR3 DNA: TGTGCCAGCAGGACAGGGAAAGAAAAACTGTTTTTT
CDR3 protein: CASRTGKEKLFF

J gene: TRBJ2-1
clone size: NA
V gene: TRBV12-3/TRBV12-4
D gene: NA
CDR3 DNA: TGTGCCAGCAGTCTGCACACCGAGCAGTTCTTC
CDR3 protein: CASSLHTEQFF

J gene: TRBJ1-2
clone size: few
V gene: TRBV2
D gene: TRBD1
CDR3 DNA: TGTGCCAGCCCTAGTCCCGGGACAGGGTTCTATGGCTACACCTTC
CDR3 protein: CASPSPGTGFYGYTF

J gene: TRBJ1-5
clone size: few
V gene: TRBV7-2
D gene: NA
CDR3 DNA: TGTGCCAGCAGCTTACGGACAGGCAATCAGCCCCAGCATTTT
CDR3 protein: CASSLRTGNQPQHF

J gene: TRBJ2-4
clone size: few
V gene: TRBV12-3/TRBV12-4
D gene: NA
CDR3 DNA: TGTGCCAGCAGTCCCCGGATCAAAAACATTCAGTACTTC
CDR3 protein: CASSPRIKNIQYF

J gene: TRBJ2-1
clone size: NA
V gene: TRBV28
D gene: TRBD2
CDR3 DNA: TGTGCCAGCGCGGCTAGCGGGGGGTCCTACAATGAGCAGTTCTTC
CDR3 protein: CASAASGGSYNEQFF

J gene: TRBJ2-1
clone size: NA
V gene: TRBV7-7
D gene: TRBD2
CDR3 DNA: TGTGCTAGCAGCCCGGGGGGGACCTTCAATGAGCAGTTCTTC
CDR3 protein: CASSPGGTFNEQFF

J gene: TRBJ2-2
clone size: once
V gene: TRBV6-5
D gene: NA
CDR3 DNA: TGTGCCAGCAGTGCCGGGACGCCCCCCACCGGGGAGCTGTTTTTT
CDR3 protein: CASSAGTPPTGELFF

J gene: TRBJ2-3
clone size: NA
V gene: TRBV7-2
D gene: TRBD1
CDR3 DNA: TGTGCCAGCAGAATGGACAGGGGAAGCACAGATACGCAGTATTTT
CDR3 protein: CASRMDRGSTDTQYF

J gene: TRBJ2-7
clone size: NA
V gene: TRBV6-5
D gene: TRBD2
CDR3 DNA: TGTGCCAGCAGCCGGACTAGCAGCTCCGAGCAGTACTTC
CDR3 protein: CASSRTSSSEQYF

J gene: TRBJ2-4
clone size: NA
V gene: TRBV20-1
D gene: NA
CDR3 DNA: TGCAGTGCTAGAGATGGCGGTCCTTTAGCCAAAAACATTCAGTACTTC
CDR3 protein: CSARDGGPLAKNIQYF

J gene: TRBJ2-1
clone size: NA
V gene: TRBV18
D gene: TRBD2
CDR3 DNA: TGTGCCAGCTCACCACCGGAGACTAGCGGGAGACAACAGTTCTTC
CDR3 protein: CASSPPETSGRQQFF

J gene: TRBJ1-1
clone size: once
V gene: TRBV5-1
D gene: TRBD1
CDR3 DNA: TGCGCCAGCAGCTTGGGGGACAGGGTCGACACTGAAGCTTTCTTT
CDR3 protein: CASSLGDRVDTEAFF

J gene: TRBJ1-5
clone size: NA
V gene: TRBV7-2
D gene: NA
CDR3 DNA: TGTGCCAGCAGCTTAGTACAGGGTTATCAGCCCCAGCATTTT
CDR3 protein: CASSLVQGYQPQHF

J gene: TRBJ1-1
clone size: few
V gene: TRBV12-3/TRBV12-4
D gene: NA
CDR3 DNA: TGTGCCAGCAGTTTTAGGACAATGAACACTGAAGCTTTCTTT
CDR3 protein: CASSFRTMNTEAFF

J gene: TRBJ2-2
clone size: few
V gene: TRBV24-1
D gene: NA
CDR3 DNA: TGTGCCACCAGTGGAGGGGCCGGGGAGCTGTTTTTT
CDR3 protein: CATSGGAGELFF